Each of the 25 T cell receptor beta chains below was sequenced from the same sample in a study of CD8+CD57+ T cells in acquired aplastic anemia. For sequencing, patients were chosen who had shown expansion of CD8+CD57+ cells by flow cytometry. CDR3 and TCR beta VDJ profiling relied on a genomic DNA template. TCRdb used MiXCR to reprocess the reads, holding one entry per CDR3 protein. This sample carries 200,000 to 250,000 distinct CDR3 sequences, 65% of them seen once, and the ten largest clones take under 60%. The sample comprised sorted CD4+, CD8+, or CD8+CD57+ T cells (not recorded which) from PBMCs. These receptors came from a human donor with aplastic anemia.

The rearrangement joins TRBV20-1 to TRBJ2-3; D remains unclear. Germline CDR1 reads DFQATT; CDR2 reads SNEGSKA (reference sequence). The CDR3 length is 11 residues. The V end was cut by 3 bases, the J end by 6 bases, with 7 bases between. The CDR3 is CSASGSDTQYF. CDR3 nucleotide sequence: TGCAGTGCTAGTGGATCGGATACGCAGTATTTT.

The chain carries TRBV7-9 and TRBJ2-7; D call uncertain. CDR3 length: 12 amino acids. The V end lost 5 bases, the J end lost 6 bases, and 11 bases lay between the germline ends. From germline, CDR1 is SEHNR and CDR2 FQNEAQ (reference sequence). Here the CDR3 reads CASSDPWSEQYF. Written as DNA, the CDR3 is TGTGCCAGCAGCGACCCCTGGAGCGAGCAGTACTTC. Supplemented by reference TRBV7-9 and TRBJ2-7, the full variable domain reads DTGVSQNPRHKITKRGQNVTFRCDPISEHNRLYWYRQTLGQGPEFLTYFQNEAQLEKSRLLSDRFSAERPKGSFSTLEIQRTEQGDSAMYLCASSDPWSEQYFGPGTRLTVT.

This clonotype appeared a few times. The chain uses TRBV9 and TRBJ2-2; unclear D gene. V was clipped by 0 bases and J by 5 bases, with 5 bases between them. CDR1 is SGDLS and CDR2 is YYNGEE in the germline V gene. The CDR3 is 13 amino acids. CDR3 DNA: TGTGCCAGCAGCGTAGTAGTAACCGGGGAGCTGTTTTTT. Translated, it gives CASSVVVTGELFF.

Notes on this clonotype: One end of the junction does not line up with germline, which may come from a read error. The chain is built from TRBV10-2 and TRBJ1-6; TRBD1 aligns across 8 bases. Germline V CDR1 and CDR2: WSHSY, SAAADI. The CDR3 is made up of 14 amino acids. This chain's CDR3 is CTSSGTGDNSPLHF. The CDR3 bases are TGCACCAGCAGTGGGACAGGCGATAATTCACCCCTCCACTTT.

This clonotype was counted a single time. The rearrangement uses TRBV11-2 and TRBJ2-2, with D unresolved. Looked up from germline, CDR1 is SGHAT and CDR2 is FQNNGV. V gave up 5 bases and J gave up 7 bases, with 8 bases separating them. CDR3 length: 12 residues. The CDR3 sequence is CASSQGIGELFF. DNA for the CDR3: TGTGCCAGCAGCCAAGGTATCGGGGAGCTGTTTTTT.

The chain links TRBV7-8 to TRBJ1-6; D is unresolved. This CDR3 has 12 amino acids. Germline CDR1 reads SGHVS; CDR2 reads FQNEAQ. V lost 8 bases to trimming and J lost 4 bases, with 6 bases between them. In DNA, the CDR3 is TGTGCCAGCCGCGAATATAATTCACCCCTCCACTTT. Its protein product is CASREYNSPLHF.

The J gene is TRBJ2-5, the V gene TRBV6-1, with no clear D. V lost 2 bases and J lost 5, with 15 bases in between. This CDR3 contains 15 residues. Per germline, CDR1 MNHNS and CDR2 SASEGT. CDR3 loop: CASSELTGVGETQYF. The CDR3 DNA sequence: TGTGCCAGCAGTGAACTCACCGGCGTCGGGGAGACCCAGTACTTC.

About this clonotype itself: It is likely a read error, because the conserved phenylalanine at the end of the CDR3 is missing. The J gene is TRBJ2-7, the V gene TRBV7-9; 9 bases are a match to TRBD2. Germline V lookup: CDR1 SEHNR, CDR2 FQNEAQ (reference sequence). The CDR3 is 15 residues long. The trim removed 2 bases at V and 4 bases at J, leaving 6 bases unmatched. DNA of the CDR3: TGTGCCAGCAGCTTATGGACTAGCGAGTCGTACGAGCAGTACTCC. Translated, it gives CASSLWTSESYEQYS.

This clonotype occurred a few times. The chain recombines TRBV20-1 with TRBJ2-1; 13 bases fit TRBD2. Germline V gene lookup returns CDR1 DFQATT and CDR2 SNEGSKA (reference sequence). With 6 bases clipped from V and 3 bases from J, the junction kept 8 bases outside the gene matches. The CDR3 loop spans 16 amino acids. The CDR3: CSAYGTSGKFYNEQFF. The CDR3 nucleotides are TGCAGTGCCTACGGGACTAGCGGGAAGTTCTACAATGAGCAGTTCTTC.

Only a few counts were recorded for this clonotype. One end of the junction varies from germline; a read error may be responsible. The V call is TRBV3-1, the J call TRBJ2-1, with D hard to call. The V gene's germline CDR1 is LGHDT and CDR2 YNNKEL (reference sequence). The CDR3 length is 14 residues. The CDR3 sequence is CASSQGFSFNEQFF. In nucleotides, the CDR3 is TGTGCCAGCAGCCAAGGATTTTCCTTCAATGAGCAGTTCTTC.

V and J are TRBV20-1 and TRBJ2-5, with 8 bases matching TRBD2. V shed 3 bases, J shed 4 bases, and the junction held 4 bases outside the gene matches. Per germline, CDR1 DFQATT and CDR2 SNEGSKA (reference sequence). This CDR3 contains 13 residues. The CDR3 protein is CSASGRGLETQYF. CDR3 nucleotide sequence: TGCAGTGCTAGCGGGAGGGGTCTAGAGACCCAGTACTTC.

This clonotype has a single count. The chain is built from TRBV25-1 and TRBJ2-3, with no clear D. This CDR3 comprises 15 residues. Germline assignment: CDR1 MGHDK and CDR2 SYGVNS. With 1 base removed from V and 3 bases from J, the gap between germline ends came to 11 bases. CDR3 in amino acids: CASSELVYTTDTQYF. DNA of the CDR3: TGTGCCAGCAGTGAATTGGTCTACACTACAGATACGCAGTATTTT.

The chain couples TRBV27 to TRBJ1-5, with D unresolved. Deletions cut 5 bases from V and 3 bases from J, with 11 bases between. The CDR3 totals 14 residues. Germline CDR1 reads MNHEY; CDR2 reads SMNVEV (reference sequence). The CDR3 nucleotides are TGTGCCAGCAGTCACCGGGATATCAATCAGCCCCAGCATTTT. Its translation: CASSHRDINQPQHF.

This clonotype was picked up one time. This sequence joins TRBV12-3 or TRBV12-4 and TRBJ2-7; D uncertain. V dropped 3 bases and J dropped 2 bases, with 14 bases sitting between them. The CDR3 extends over 15 amino acids. The CDR3 here is CASSFYGPKAYEQYF. The CDR3 nucleotides read TGTGCCAGCAGTTTTTACGGACCTAAGGCCTACGAGCAGTACTTC.

The J gene is TRBJ2-5, the V gene TRBV9; 10 bases agree with TRBD2. The CDR3 has 15 residues. Losses at the gene ends were 3 bases for V and 5 bases for J; bases not matched to a gene: 7. Germline V lookup: CDR1 SGDLS, CDR2 YYNGEE. The CDR3 is CASSGGTSELETQYF. In DNA, the CDR3 is TGTGCCAGCAGCGGCGGGACTAGCGAGTTGGAGACCCAGTACTTC.

This chain connects TRBV20-1 to TRBJ2-1; 16 nucleotides match TRBD2. The J segment lost 6 bases and the V segment lost 0 bases, leaving 5 bases of the junction unmatched. Germline CDR1 is DFQATT and CDR2 is SNEGSKA (reference sequence). The CDR3 has 17 amino acids. CDR3 DNA sequence: TGCAGTGCTAGAGATGCGGGGACTAGCGGGGGGGCCAATGAGCAGTTCTTC. This encodes CSARDAGTSGGANEQFF.

The CDR3, as DNA: TGTGCCAGCAGTGAAGCTCGGCCTAATAACTATGGCTACACCTTC. Protein sequence: CASSEARPNNYGYTF. This chain joins TRBV2 and TRBJ1-2; D remains ambiguous. Germline V lookup: CDR1 SNHLY, CDR2 FYNNEI. V was trimmed by 0 bases and J by 1 base, leaving 9 bases between them. The CDR3 loop spans 15 amino acids.

This clonotype was detected many times. The rearrangement links TRBV15 to TRBJ2-3; 13 bases line up with TRBD2. Germline CDR1 reads LNHNV; CDR2 reads YYDKDF (reference sequence). The CDR3 runs 18 residues. V gave up 3 bases and J gave up 0 bases; unmatched junction bases: 6. Written as DNA, the CDR3 is TGTGCCACCAGCAGGACTAGCGGGGGGCGATATAGCACAGATACGCAGTATTTT. Translating it yields CATSRTSGGRYSTDTQYF.

The J gene is TRBJ1-6, the V gene TRBV2; maybe TRBD1 (5 bases). Trimming took off 6 bases at V and 7 bases at J, with 13 bases between the two ends. CDR3 length: 14 residues. Germline lookup yields CDR1 SNHLY and CDR2 FYNNEI. CDR3 coding DNA: TGTGCCAGCAGCTCCGGGACTCCGAATTCACCCCTCCACTTT. Translation gives CASSSGTPNSPLHF.

The chain couples TRBV7-3 to TRBJ1-6; 9 bases fit TRBD1. The CDR3 totals 17 residues. Germline CDR1 reads SGHTA; CDR2 reads FQGTGA. Trimming removed 5 bases from V and 2 bases from J; junction bases left unmatched: 7. The CDR3 region is CASSPTDRGTYNSPLHF. Written as DNA, the CDR3 is TGTGCCAGCAGCCCCACCGACAGGGGGACCTATAATTCACCCCTCCACTTT.

The table lists this clonotype with a few counts. V gene TRBV2 combines with J gene TRBJ1-3; D call uncertain. Per the germline V gene, CDR1 is SNHLY and CDR2 is FYNNEI. Trimming removed 8 bases at V and 3 bases at J, with 11 bases between. The CDR3 has 13 amino acids. The CDR3 nucleotides read TGTGCCAGCGGTAATGGGAATGGAAACACCATATATTTT. Its translation is CASGNGNGNTIYF.

This clonotype was seen just once. The chain couples TRBV29-1 to TRBJ2-5; 7 positions match TRBD2. The length of the CDR3 is 12 residues. The ends lost 7 bases at V and 7 bases at J; junction bases unmatched: 9. From germline, CDR1 is SQVTM and CDR2 ANQGSEA. The DNA for the CDR3 is TGCAGCGCCCGGACTAGTAATGGGACCCAGTACTTC. Amino acids: CSARTSNGTQYF. The full variable domain, completed using reference TRBV29-1 and TRBJ2-5, is SAVISQKPSRDICQRGTSLTIQCQVDSQVTMMFWYRQQPGQSLTLIATANQGSEATYESGFVIDKFPISRPNLTFSTLTVSNMSPEDSSIYLCSARTSNGTQYFGPGTRLLVL.

The chain is built from TRBV20-1 and TRBJ1-1; no clear D gene. From germline, CDR1 is DFQATT and CDR2 SNEGSKA (reference sequence). The ends were cut back, 6 bases at V and 0 bases at J, with 5 bases in the middle. The length of the CDR3 is 11 residues. The CDR3 protein is CSAGMNTEAFF. As DNA, the CDR3 is TGCAGTGCCGGGATGAACACTGAAGCTTTCTTT.

The chain combines TRBV7-9 with TRBJ2-7; 8 bases fit TRBD1. Germline V gene data show CDR1 as SEHNR and CDR2 as FQNEAQ (reference sequence). The CDR3 is 14 amino acids. V shed 5 bases, J shed 4 bases, and the junction held 7 bases outside the gene matches. The CDR3 bases are TGTGCCAGCAGCGCCGGACAGGGCCTTTACGAGCAGTACTTC. The encoded protein is CASSAGQGLYEQYF.

CDR3 in amino acids: CASSYTLRQEETQYF. As DNA, the CDR3 is TGTGCCAGCAGTTACACCCTCAGACAGGAAGAGACCCAGTACTTC. This rearrangement joins TRBV6-5 to TRBJ2-5, with D tentatively TRBD1 (6 bases). The CDR3 extends over 15 amino acids. CDR1 MNHEY and CDR2 SVGAGI come from the germline V gene. V dropped 2 bases and J dropped 3 bases, with 13 bases sitting between them.